Presented here are 6 T cell receptor beta chains from one specimen sequenced in a study of Tregs in tolerant kidney transplant recipients. Only in-frame clones appear in the TCRdb table, and some are missing; sequencing was by immunoSEQ multiplex PCR. The table lists some 15,000 clones, over 50% of them singletons. Their specific antigens are unknown. The sequencing sample was made of Tregs from blood cultured with allogeneic cells. The receptor source for this set is a human donor in good health.

This clone is a singleton in its sample. The V call is TRBV9, the J call TRBJ1-6, with TRBD1 identical over 11 bases. J lost 7 bases, V lost 3 bases, and 3 bases had no gene match. There are 15 residues in the CDR3. Germline V CDR1 and CDR2: SGDLS, YYNGEE. This CDR3 is CASSGGQGENSPLHF. CDR3 in DNA: TGTGCCAGCAGCGGGGGACAGGGGGAAAATTCACCCCTCCACTTT.

The chain uses TRBV11-2 and TRBJ2-7; no definite D call. The CDR3 has 13 residues. The germline V gene has CDR1 SGHAT and CDR2 FQNNGV. Trimming removed 0 bases from V and 4 bases from J, with 7 bases in between. CDR3 in amino acids: CASSLEAGYEQYF. The CDR3 DNA is TGTGCCAGCAGCTTAGAGGCCGGTTACGAGCAGTACTTC. Full variable domain (rest looked up from reference TRBV11-2 and TRBJ2-7): EAGVAQSPRYKIIEKRQSVAFWCNPISGHATLYWYQQILGQGPKLLIQFQNNGVVDDSQLPKDRFSAERLKGVDSTLKIQPAKLEDSAVYLCASSLEAGYEQYFGPGTRLTVT.

V gene TRBV5-6 combines with J gene TRBJ2-5, with 7 bases lining up with TRBD2. Germline trimming cut 1 base from V and 4 bases from J; bases unmatched to any gene: 1. Germline loops: CDR1 SGHDT, CDR2 YYEEEE. This CDR3 spans 13 amino acids. In nucleotides, the CDR3 is TGTGCCAGCAGCTTGACGGGGGGAGAGACCCAGTACTTC. Its translation is CASSLTGGETQYF.

This clone has only one observation. This chain joins TRBV28 and TRBJ1-5, with D possibly TRBD1 on 6 matching bases. The CDR3 consists of 15 residues. The germline V and J ends were trimmed by 7 bases and 5 bases, with 18 bases remaining between them. CDR1 is MDHEN, CDR2 SYDVKM, per germline. The CDR3 is CASNNWGPSDQPQHF. CDR3 nucleotide sequence: TGTGCCAGCAACAACTGGGGGCCCTCGGATCAGCCCCAGCATTTT.

The CDR3 spells CASSQEVAFTDTQYF. CDR3 DNA: TGTGCCAGCAGCCAAGAGGTGGCGTTCACAGATACGCAGTATTTT. The chain combines TRBV4-2 with TRBJ2-3, with D uncertain. The V end lost 0 bases, the J end lost 2 bases, and 9 bases lay between the germline ends. The V gene's germline CDR1 is LGHNA and CDR2 YNFKEQ. The CDR3 has 15 amino acids.

The table lists this clone with a few counts. The chain has TRBV30 and TRBJ1-2; 10 bases align to TRBD1. The V segment lost 7 bases and the J segment 7 bases; nucleotides outside the gene matches: 6. The germline V gene encodes CDR1 GTSNPN and CDR2 SVGIG (reference sequence). CDR3 length equals 12 residues. The CDR3 bases are TGTGCCTCTCAGTGGACAGGGGGTGGCTACACCTTC. Translation: CASQWTGGGYTF.